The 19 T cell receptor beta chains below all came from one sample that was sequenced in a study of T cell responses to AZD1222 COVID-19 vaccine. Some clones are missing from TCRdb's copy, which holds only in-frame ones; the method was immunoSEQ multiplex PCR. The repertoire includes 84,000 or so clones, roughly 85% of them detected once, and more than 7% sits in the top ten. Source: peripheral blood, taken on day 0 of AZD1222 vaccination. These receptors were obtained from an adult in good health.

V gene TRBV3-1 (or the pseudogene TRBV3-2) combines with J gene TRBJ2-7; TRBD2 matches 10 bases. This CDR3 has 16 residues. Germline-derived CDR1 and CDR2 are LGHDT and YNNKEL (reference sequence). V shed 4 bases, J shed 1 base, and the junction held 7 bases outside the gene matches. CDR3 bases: TGTGCCAGCAGCCGAAACGGACTAGCGGCTTCCTACGAGCAGTACTTC. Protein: CASSRNGLAASYEQYF.

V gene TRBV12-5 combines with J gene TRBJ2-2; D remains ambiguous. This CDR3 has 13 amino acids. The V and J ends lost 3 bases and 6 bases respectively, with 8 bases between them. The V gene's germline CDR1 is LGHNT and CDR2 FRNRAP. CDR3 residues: CASGFLFPGELFF. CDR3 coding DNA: TGTGCTAGTGGTTTCTTATTCCCCGGGGAGCTGTTTTTT.

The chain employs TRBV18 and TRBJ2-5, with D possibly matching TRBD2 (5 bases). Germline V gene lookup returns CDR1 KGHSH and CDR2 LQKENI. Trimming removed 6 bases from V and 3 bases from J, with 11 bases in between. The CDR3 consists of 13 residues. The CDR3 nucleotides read TGTGCCAGCTCGTACACTAGGGAAGAGACCCAGTACTTC. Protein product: CASSYTREETQYF.

CDR3 in amino acids: CASSDTSYRRELFF. CDR3 DNA: TGTGCCAGCAGTGACACTAGCTATAGAAGGGAGCTGTTTTTT. The V gene is TRBV6-1, the J gene TRBJ2-2; D possibly corresponds to TRBD2 (6 bases). From germline, CDR1 is MNHNS and CDR2 SASEGT. CDR3 length: 14 residues. V gave up 3 bases and J gave up 9 bases, with 14 bases separating them.

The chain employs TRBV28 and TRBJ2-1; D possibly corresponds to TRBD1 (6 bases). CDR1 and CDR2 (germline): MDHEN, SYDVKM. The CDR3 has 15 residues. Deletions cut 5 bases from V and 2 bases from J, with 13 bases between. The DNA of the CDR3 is TGTGCCAGCAGTCAAGGGGGATTGGCCTACAATGAGCAGTTCTTC. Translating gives CASSQGGLAYNEQFF.

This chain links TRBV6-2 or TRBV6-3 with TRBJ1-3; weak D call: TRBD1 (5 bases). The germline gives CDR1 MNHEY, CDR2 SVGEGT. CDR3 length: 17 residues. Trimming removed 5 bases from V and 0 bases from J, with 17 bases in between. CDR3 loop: CASSRTGTLSSGNTIYF. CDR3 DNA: TGTGCCAGCAGTCGGACGGGGACTCTTAGCTCTGGAAACACCATATATTTT.

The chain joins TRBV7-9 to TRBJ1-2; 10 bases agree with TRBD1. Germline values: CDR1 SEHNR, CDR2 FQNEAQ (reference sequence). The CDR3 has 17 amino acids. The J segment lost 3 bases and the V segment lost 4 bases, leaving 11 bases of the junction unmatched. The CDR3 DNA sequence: TGTGCCAGCAGCTCCCGACAGGGGGCCTCCGCGGACTATGGCTACACCTTC. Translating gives CASSSRQGASADYGYTF.

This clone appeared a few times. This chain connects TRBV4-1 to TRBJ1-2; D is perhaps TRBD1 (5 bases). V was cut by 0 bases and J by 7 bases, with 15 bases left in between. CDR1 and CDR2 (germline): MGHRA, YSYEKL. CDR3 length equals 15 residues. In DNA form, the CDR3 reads TGCGCCAGCAGCCAAGAAACGGGACTTTCAAGTGGCTACACCTTC. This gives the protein CASSQETGLSSGYTF.

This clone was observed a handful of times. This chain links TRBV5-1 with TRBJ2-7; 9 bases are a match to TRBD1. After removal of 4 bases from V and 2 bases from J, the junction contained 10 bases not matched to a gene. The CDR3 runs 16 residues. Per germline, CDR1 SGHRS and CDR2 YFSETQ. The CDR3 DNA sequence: TGCGCCAGCAGCCTCATTGGGGGACAGGGCCCCTACGAGCAGTACTTC. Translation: CASSLIGGQGPYEQYF.

Here the CDR3 DNA reads TGTGCCAGCAGCCCCCAGGCTACCACAGATACGCAGTATTTT. This gives the protein CASSPQATTDTQYF. V is TRBV7-3 and J is TRBJ2-3; the D is unclear. Trimming took 5 bases from V and 2 from J, leaving 11 bases between them. The CDR3 has 14 amino acids. Germline lookup yields CDR1 SGHTA and CDR2 FQGTGA.

The chain's CDR3 is CATSDPAGVSDTQYF. In nucleotides, the CDR3 is TGTGCCACCAGTGACCCAGCGGGAGTCTCAGATACGCAGTATTTT. This rearrangement joins TRBV24-1 to TRBJ2-3; TRBD2 agrees at 8 bases. Germline trimming cut 4 bases from V and 4 bases from J; bases unmatched to any gene: 6. The CDR3 loop spans 15 amino acids. Germline V gives CDR1 KGHDR, CDR2 SFDVKD.

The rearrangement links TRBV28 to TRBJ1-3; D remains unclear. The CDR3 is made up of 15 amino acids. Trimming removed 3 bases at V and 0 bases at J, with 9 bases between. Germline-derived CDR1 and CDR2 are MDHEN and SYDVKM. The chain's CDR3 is CASSFVGNSGNTIYF. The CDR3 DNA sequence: TGTGCCAGCAGTTTTGTAGGAAACTCTGGAAACACCATATATTTT.

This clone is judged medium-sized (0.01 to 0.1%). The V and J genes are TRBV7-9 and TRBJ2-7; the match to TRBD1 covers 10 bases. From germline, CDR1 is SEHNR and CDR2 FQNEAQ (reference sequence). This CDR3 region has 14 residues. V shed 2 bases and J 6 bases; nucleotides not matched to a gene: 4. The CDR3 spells CASSLTGTGVEQYF. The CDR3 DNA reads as TGTGCCAGCAGCTTAACTGGGACAGGGGTCGAGCAGTACTTC.

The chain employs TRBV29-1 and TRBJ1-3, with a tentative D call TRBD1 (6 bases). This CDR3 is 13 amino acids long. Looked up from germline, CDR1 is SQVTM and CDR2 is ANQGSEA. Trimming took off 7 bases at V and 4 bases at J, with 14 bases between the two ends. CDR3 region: CSATTGWGNTIYF. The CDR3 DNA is TGCAGCGCCACAACAGGGTGGGGAAACACCATATATTTT.

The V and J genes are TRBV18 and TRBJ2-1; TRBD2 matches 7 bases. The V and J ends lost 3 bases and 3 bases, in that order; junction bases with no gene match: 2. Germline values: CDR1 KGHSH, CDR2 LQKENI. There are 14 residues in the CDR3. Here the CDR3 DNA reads TGTGCCAGCTCACCCAGGACTAGCTACAATGAGCAGTTCTTC. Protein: CASSPRTSYNEQFF.

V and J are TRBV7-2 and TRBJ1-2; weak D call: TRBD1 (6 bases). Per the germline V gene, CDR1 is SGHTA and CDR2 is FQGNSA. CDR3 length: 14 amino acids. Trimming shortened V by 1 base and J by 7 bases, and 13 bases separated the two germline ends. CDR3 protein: CASSLGAGVFGYTF. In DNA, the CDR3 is TGTGCCAGCAGCTTAGGCGCAGGGGTTTTTGGCTACACCTTC.

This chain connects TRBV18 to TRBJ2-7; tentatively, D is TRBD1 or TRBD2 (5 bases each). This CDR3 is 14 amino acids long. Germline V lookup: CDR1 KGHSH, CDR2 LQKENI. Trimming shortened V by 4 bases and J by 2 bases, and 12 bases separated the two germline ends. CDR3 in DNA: TGTGCCAGCTCACGCCCGGGGACCCCCTACGAGCAGTACTTC. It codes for CASSRPGTPYEQYF.

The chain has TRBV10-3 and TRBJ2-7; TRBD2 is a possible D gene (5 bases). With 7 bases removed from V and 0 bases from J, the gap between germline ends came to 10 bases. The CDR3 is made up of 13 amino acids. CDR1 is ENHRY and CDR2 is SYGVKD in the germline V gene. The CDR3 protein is CAIKEESSYEQYF. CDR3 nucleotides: TGTGCCATCAAGGAGGAGTCCTCCTACGAGCAGTACTTC.

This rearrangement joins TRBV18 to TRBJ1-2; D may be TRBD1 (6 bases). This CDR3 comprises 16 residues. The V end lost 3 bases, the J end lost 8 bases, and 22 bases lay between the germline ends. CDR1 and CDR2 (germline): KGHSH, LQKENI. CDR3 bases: TGTGCCAGCTCACCCGTTGACAGGAGGGAGACTAGCGGCTACACCTTC. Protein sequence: CASSPVDRRETSGYTF. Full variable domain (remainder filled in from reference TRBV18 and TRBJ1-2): NAGVMQNPRHLVRRRGQEARLRCSPMKGHSHVYWYRQLPEEGLKFMVYLQKENIIDESGMPKERFSAEFPKEGPSILRIQQVVRGDSAAYFCASSPVDRRETSGYTFGSGTRLTVV.